This T cell receptor (beta chain) was documented in a study of OX40 agonist ivuxolimab in advanced cancers. The overall study: Patients received ivuxolimab, an agonistic anti-OX40 (CD134) antibody. Prior checkpoint blockade (anti-PD-1, anti-PD-L1 or anti-CTLA-4) was permitted; under 50% had it. Of mixed ages from about 20 to 80 and averaging 60 years, the group was roughly 83% male.

The protocol was immunoSEQ multiplex PCR, while the TCRdb copy is restricted to in-frame clones and leaves out a portion. The data contain over 50,000 clones, 92% of them singletons. Trimming removed 3 bases from V and 9 bases from J, with 9 bases in between. Germline V CDR1 and CDR2: SGHDN, FVKESK. The CDR3 covers 13 residues. The material sequenced was CD4+ or CD8+ T cells sorted from blood, taken in a trial of the OX40 agonist ivuxolimab. This receptor was identified in an adult with an advanced solid tumor such as melanoma, head and neck, liver or kidney cancer. V gene TRBV14 combines with J gene TRBJ1-6, with D unclear. The CDR3 nucleotides are TGTGCCAGCAGCCAGTGGAGGGCTTCACCCCTCCACTTT. Translation gives CASSQWRASPLHF. Filled out from reference TRBV14 and TRBJ1-6, the complete variable domain reads EAGVTQFPSHSVIEKGQTVTLRCDPISGHDNLYWYRRVMGKEIKFLLHFVKESKQDESGMPNNRFLAERTGGTYSTLKVQPAELEDSGVYFCASSQWRASPLHFGNGTRLTVT.